This T cell receptor (beta chain) was obtained from a study of T cell repertoires and Cas9 in healthy adults (dated by TCRdb to 2016 to 2018). Study-wide context: Within the CD4 and CD8 compartments, the researchers characterized SpCas9-reactive T cells in terms of multi-effector potency, cytotoxicity and lineage determination. This study looked at whether people already carry T cell immunity to the Streptococcus pyogenes Cas9 nuclease (SpCas9), the enzyme used in CRISPR gene editing. What the authors observed across the whole study: A high frequency of SpCas9-reactive regulatory T cells appeared to be present in the SpCas9-reactive T cell response. In vitro, the proliferation and function of SpCas9-reactive effector T cells were reported to be mitigated by SpCas9-reactive regulatory T cells.

On this clone itself: A much bigger clone sits one base away, suggesting this may be a read error. The same CDR3 can be traced to other DNA sequences in this sample.

Healthy humans were used as donors in the study. Library preparation used the immunoSEQ multiplex PCR assay. Sourced from immuneACCESS, this table was stored by TCRdb with only in-frame sequences that have V and J called. A share of the clones is absent; for the studies checked, an unresolved V gene accounts for under half, and the remainder has no known explanation. The sample table lists about 1,400 clones, around 78% of them with a count of one. Of the sample, approximately 9.9% falls within the top ten clones. Sequences MRHNA (CDR1) and SNTAGT (CDR2) are obtained from the germline V gene. V loses 3 bases, J loses 10 bases, and the germline ends lie 10 bases apart. The CDR3 sequence holds 13 residues, the cysteine and phenylalanine included. The only DNA kept is the CDR3, 39 bases in frame from the first base.

This receptor chain uses TRBV6-4 and TRBJ1-6; too little of a D gene remains to name it. This clonotype was obtained from a human donor in good health. Source material: SpCas9-reactive Tregs (CD4+, CD25+, CD127-, CD137+, CD154-) from PBMCs; culture status not recorded. The sample's cell subset or site, from its label and the paper: SpCas9-reactive regulatory T cells. The DNA sequence reads TGTGCCAGCAGTGAAAGGGAGCACTCACCCCTCCACTTT. Its translation reads: CASSEREHSPLHF.